One and the same sample provided the 19 T cell receptor beta chains below, sequenced in a study of cytomegalovirus exposure and HLA in healthy donors. Profiled with immunoSEQ multiplex PCR; TCRdb holds only in-frame clones, not every one. The sample has fewer than 100,000 clones, roughly 88% seen once. Material: PBMCs. These receptors were obtained from a man aged 30 to 45 in good health and CMV-seronegative.

V usage is TRBV28 and J usage is TRBJ2-4; 11 bases map to TRBD2. The CDR3 is made up of 14 amino acids. The germline gives CDR1 MDHEN, CDR2 SYDVKM. The ends lost 6 bases at V and 6 bases at J; junction bases unmatched: 4. Here the CDR3 DNA reads TGTGCCAGCAGCTCAGGACTAGCGGGAAACATTCAGTACTTC. This encodes CASSSGLAGNIQYF.

This clone has only a few counts. The chain carries TRBV10-3 and TRBJ1-4; the D gene is possibly TRBD1 (5 bases). Germline CDR1 and CDR2: ENHRY and SYGVKD. This CDR3 is built from 15 residues. Trimming removed 0 bases from V and 5 bases from J, with 10 bases in between. The CDR3 reads CAISESGPGNEKLFF. The CDR3 bases are TGTGCCATCAGTGAGTCGGGCCCAGGGAATGAAAAACTGTTTTTT.

The sample holds one count of this clone. This chain joins TRBV7-8 and TRBJ2-7; D perhaps matches TRBD1 (5 bases). Germline V CDR1 and CDR2: SGHVS, FQNEAQ. The CDR3 runs to 15 residues. The ends were cut back, 5 bases at V and 0 bases at J, with 14 bases in the middle. The chain's CDR3 is CASSPHQGPSYEQYF. Here the CDR3 DNA reads TGTGCCAGCAGCCCTCACCAGGGTCCCTCCTACGAGCAGTACTTC.

V usage is TRBV5-5 and J usage is TRBJ1-6; D is perhaps TRBD1 (6 bases). CDR3 length equals 14 residues. Germline CDR1 SGHKS, CDR2 YYEKEE (reference sequence). V dropped 2 bases and J dropped 5 bases, with 8 bases sitting between them. CDR3 in amino acids: CASSLTGNNSPLHF. The CDR3 nucleotides read TGTGCCAGCAGCTTAACAGGGAATAATTCACCCCTCCACTTT.

The chain employs TRBV29-1 and TRBJ1-1; a weak D match, TRBD1 (6 bases). This CDR3 is built from 14 residues. Trimming shortened V by 7 bases and J by 3 bases, and 18 bases separated the two germline ends. Germline V gene sequence: CDR1 SQVTM, CDR2 ANQGSEA. The CDR3 loop reads CSAQEGGLDTEAFF. The CDR3 DNA reads as TGCAGCGCTCAGGAGGGGGGGTTGGACACTGAAGCTTTCTTT. Filled out from reference TRBV29-1 and TRBJ1-1, the complete variable domain reads SAVISQKPSRDICQRGTSLTIQCQVDSQVTMMFWYRQQPGQSLTLIATANQGSEATYESGFVIDKFPISRPNLTFSTLTVSNMSPEDSSIYLCSAQEGGLDTEAFFGQGTRLTVV.

The chain combines TRBV2 with TRBJ2-5; 8 nucleotides match TRBD1. The CDR3 spans 14 residues. The germline gives CDR1 SNHLY, CDR2 FYNNEI. The V segment lost 4 bases and the J segment 5 bases; nucleotides outside the gene matches: 6. The CDR3 sequence: CASSGRQGTETQYF. In DNA, the CDR3 is TGTGCCAGCAGTGGCCGACAGGGGACGGAGACCCAGTACTTC.

The CDR3 nucleotides are TGTGCCATCAGTGAGTCGTCTGTCTGGGACAGGGGCTATAGCAATCAGCCCCAGCATTTT. Amino acids: CAISESSVWDRGYSNQPQHF. The chain links TRBV10-3 to TRBJ1-5, with TRBD1 matching 10 bases. This CDR3 comprises 20 residues. The germline V gene has CDR1 ENHRY and CDR2 SYGVKD. The V segment lost 0 bases and the J segment 0 bases; nucleotides outside the gene matches: 11.

The V call is TRBV7-3, the J call TRBJ2-2; 9 bases match TRBD2. The V gene's germline CDR1 is SGHTA and CDR2 FQGTGA. The CDR3 has 14 amino acids. V lost 6 bases to trimming and J lost 4 bases; unmatched junction nucleotides: 3. CDR3 coding DNA: TGTGCCAGCAGGCTGACTAGCGGCACCGGGGAGCTGTTTTTT. This gives the protein CASRLTSGTGELFF.

The rearrangement uses TRBV27 and TRBJ1-1; tentative D call: TRBD1 (5 bases). The CDR3 totals 14 residues. Trimming pared 2 bases from V and 0 bases from J, leaving 7 bases between. Germline V gene data show CDR1 as MNHEY and CDR2 as SMNVEV (reference sequence). The CDR3 region is CASSLAGMNTEAFF. Here the CDR3 DNA reads TGTGCCAGCAGTTTAGCAGGGATGAACACTGAAGCTTTCTTT.

V is TRBV5-4 and J is TRBJ2-4; the match to TRBD1 covers 7 bases. CDR1 and CDR2 from the germline V gene are SGHNT and YYREEE (reference sequence). This CDR3 region has 15 residues. The V segment lost 4 bases and the J segment 6 bases; nucleotides outside the gene matches: 10. Here the CDR3 reads CASSPDRALLNIQYF. The CDR3 nucleotides are TGTGCCAGCAGCCCAGACAGGGCCCTATTAAACATTCAGTACTTC.

This chain uses TRBV6-5 with TRBJ1-4; the D is unclear. V was trimmed by 6 bases and J by 5 bases, leaving 16 bases between them. This CDR3 region has 15 residues. Germline CDR1 MNHEY, CDR2 SVGAGI. In DNA, the CDR3 is TGTGCCAGCAGGAGGGCGGCGAACTCGAATGAAAAACTGTTTTTT. It encodes CASRRAANSNEKLFF.

This chain connects TRBV2 to TRBJ2-2; a possible D gene is TRBD1 (6 bases). Trimming left V 6 bases short and J 3 bases short, with 17 bases between. CDR3 size: 16 residues. Germline V gene sequence: CDR1 SNHLY, CDR2 FYNNEI. Here the CDR3 DNA reads TGTGCCAGCAGCAGGACCAGGGGACCGGACACCGGGGAGCTGTTTTTT. Its translation: CASSRTRGPDTGELFF.

The chain employs TRBV27 and TRBJ2-1; no firm D call. The length of the CDR3 is 11 residues. Germline CDR1 MNHEY, CDR2 SMNVEV (reference sequence). The V and J ends lost 8 bases and 5 bases respectively, with 7 bases between them. CDR3 coding DNA: TGTGCCAGCCAGAATAACAATGAGCAGTTCTTC. The encoded protein is CASQNNNEQFF.

The CDR3 sequence: CASSTSVEGWENQPQHF. The CDR3 DNA reads as TGTGCCAGCAGCACGTCGGTGGAGGGTTGGGAGAATCAGCCCCAGCATTTT. The genes are TRBV5-8 and TRBJ1-5; unclear D gene. V shed 4 bases and J shed 4 bases, with 21 bases lying between them. Germline assignment: CDR1 SGHTS and CDR2 YDEGEE. The CDR3 spans 17 residues.

This chain uses TRBV9 with TRBJ2-7, with 11 bases that match TRBD2. Germline CDR1 and CDR2: SGDLS and YYNGEE. Losses at the gene ends were 3 bases for V and 2 bases for J; bases not matched to a gene: 7. CDR3 length equals 16 residues. The CDR3 loop is CASSASGTSGAYEQYF. CDR3 in DNA: TGTGCCAGCAGCGCGTCCGGGACTAGCGGCGCCTACGAGCAGTACTTC. The complete variable domain, with remaining parts taken from reference TRBV9 and TRBJ2-7, reads DSGVTQTPKHLITATGQRVTLRCSPRSGDLSVYWYQQSLDQGLQFLIQYYNGEERAKGNILERFSAQQFPDLHSELNLSSLELGDSALYFCASSASGTSGAYEQYFGPGTRLTVT.

The V gene is TRBV30, the J gene TRBJ2-7; 12 bases agree with TRBD1. The CDR3 is 14 amino acids. The germline V gene has CDR1 GTSNPN and CDR2 SVGIG (reference sequence). The V segment lost 2 bases and the J segment 7 bases; nucleotides outside the gene matches: 6. In DNA, the CDR3 is TGTGCCTGGAGTCCGGGACAGGGGGCCGGTGAGCAGTACTTC. Protein sequence: CAWSPGQGAGEQYF.

The rearrangement uses TRBV4-1 and TRBJ2-7, with D tentatively TRBD1 (6 bases). The CDR3 extends over 17 amino acids. V lost 4 bases to trimming and J lost 2 bases, with 21 bases between them. The germline V gene has CDR1 MGHRA and CDR2 YSYEKL. DNA for the CDR3: TGCGCCAGCAGCCGCATCCTGAACAGGGATTTTACCTACGAGCAGTACTTC. Its translation: CASSRILNRDFTYEQYF.

CDR3 sequence: CASSLGTSGAQETQYF. Written as DNA, the CDR3 is TGTGCCAGCAGCTTGGGGACTAGCGGCGCCCAAGAGACCCAGTACTTC. V gene TRBV11-3 combines with J gene TRBJ2-5; 11 nucleotides line up with TRBD2. There are 16 residues in the CDR3. After removal of 3 bases from V and 1 base from J, the junction contained 4 bases not matched to a gene. Germline lookup yields CDR1 SGHNT and CDR2 YENEEA.

This rearrangement joins TRBV5-1 to TRBJ2-2, with D perhaps TRBD1 (6 bases). V gave up 0 bases and J gave up 6 bases, with 12 bases separating them. CDR1 is SGHRS, CDR2 YFSETQ, per germline. The length of the CDR3 is 15 residues. The CDR3 is CASSLAPAGAGELFF. In DNA, the CDR3 is TGCGCCAGCAGCTTGGCCCCCGCAGGGGCCGGGGAGCTGTTTTTT.